This TCR beta chain comes out of a study of human T cells and chemical hapten exposure. Across the study: Per-sample TCR yield variation was attributed mainly to small pooled library volume differences. Study-wide results and caveats: Large CDR3 similarity clusters arose significantly more often from expanded TCRs than from controls.

The sample holds many counts of this clonotype. Antigen: not known. One entry per CDR3 protein results from TCRdb running MiXCR on the RACE reads. Here the sample spans about 110,000 distinct CDR3 sequences, approximately 11% being singletons. Time point here: patch test 1, 2 weeks after DPC sensitization. Indicated treatment: therapeutic diphenylcyclopropenone sensitization with weekly scalp DPC. The CDR3 is 12 residues long. With 0 bases removed from V and 10 bases from J, the gap between germline ends came to 7 bases. Germline V gene data show CDR1 as MNHEY and CDR2 as SVGEGT. The sequence was obtained from a woman aged 40 to 50 with alopecia areata. Some clones in this sample may be carry-over from other donors' samples. The chain couples TRBV6-2 or TRBV6-3 to TRBJ2-1; D is undetermined. The material sequenced was whole blood, taken in connection with sensitization to the hapten diphenylcyclopropenone (DPC). The CDR3 spells CASSYSWTEQFF. In DNA form, the CDR3 reads TGTGCCAGCAGTTACTCGTGGACCGAGCAGTTCTTC.